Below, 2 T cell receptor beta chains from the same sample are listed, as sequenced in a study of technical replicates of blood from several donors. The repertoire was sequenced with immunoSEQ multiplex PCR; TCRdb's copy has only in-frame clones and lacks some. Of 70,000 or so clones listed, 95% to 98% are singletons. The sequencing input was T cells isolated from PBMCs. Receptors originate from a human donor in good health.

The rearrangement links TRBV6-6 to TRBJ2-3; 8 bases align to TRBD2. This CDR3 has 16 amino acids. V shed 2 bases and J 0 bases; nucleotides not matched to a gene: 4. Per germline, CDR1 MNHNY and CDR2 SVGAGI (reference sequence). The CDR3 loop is CASSYTASGSTDTQYF. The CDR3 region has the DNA TGTGCCAGCAGTTACACGGCTAGCGGGAGCACAGATACGCAGTATTTT.

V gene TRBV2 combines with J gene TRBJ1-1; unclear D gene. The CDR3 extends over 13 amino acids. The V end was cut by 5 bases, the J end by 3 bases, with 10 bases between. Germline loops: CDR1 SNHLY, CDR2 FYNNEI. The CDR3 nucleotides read TGTGCCAGCAGTCAGTTCGGAGACACTGAAGCTTTCTTT. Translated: CASSQFGDTEAFF.